This T cell receptor beta chain was profiled in a study of graft-versus-host responses after intestinal transplantation. This CDR3 comprises 15 residues. Germline V gene sequence: CDR1 MNHNS, CDR2 SASEGT. V was cut by 7 bases and J by 1 base, with 17 bases left in between. Generated by immunoSEQ multiplex PCR, the TCRdb table keeps only in-frame clones and is missing some. The sample contains approximately 4,600 clones, 25% to 30% of which appear only once. The starting material was alloreactive CD4+ T cells from a mixed lymphocyte reaction culture, obtained before intestinal transplant. Subset denoted: CFSE-low proliferating T cells sorted from approximately 6-day pre-transplant mixed lymphocyte reaction (GvH or HvG direction). The chain uses TRBV6-1 and TRBJ2-7; maybe TRBD2 (7 bases). The sequence derives from a human patient who received an intestinal transplant. For the CDR3, the DNA is TGTGCCAGCACCTCTCAAGGGGGGGGTTCCTACGAGCAGTACTTC. As protein: CASTSQGGGSYEQYF.